This T cell receptor beta chain emerged from a study of blood T cells in healthy people across ages. The CDR3 spans 14 residues. The germline V gene encodes CDR1 SGHVS and CDR2 FNYEAQ. J gave up 7 bases and V 5 bases, and 8 bases lay outside the gene matches. It was with a sample-barcoded 5' primer and a J-beta primer mix that a second PCR of roughly 7 to 12 cycles was run. Each CDR3 protein gets one entry after TCRdb re-called the 5' RACE reads with MiXCR. The data contain about 1.5 million distinct CDR3 sequences, 35% to 45% of them singletons. Researchers collected 7.5 to 10 milliliters of peripheral blood from every single donor.

This sequence joins TRBV7-6 and TRBJ2-1; 7 positions match TRBD1. The sample consisted of blood. This receptor was obtained from a woman between 18 and 29 years old in good health. DNA of the CDR3: TGTGCCAGCAGCACAGGACTGACAGGGAATGAGCAGTTCTTC. Residues: CASSTGLTGNEQFF.